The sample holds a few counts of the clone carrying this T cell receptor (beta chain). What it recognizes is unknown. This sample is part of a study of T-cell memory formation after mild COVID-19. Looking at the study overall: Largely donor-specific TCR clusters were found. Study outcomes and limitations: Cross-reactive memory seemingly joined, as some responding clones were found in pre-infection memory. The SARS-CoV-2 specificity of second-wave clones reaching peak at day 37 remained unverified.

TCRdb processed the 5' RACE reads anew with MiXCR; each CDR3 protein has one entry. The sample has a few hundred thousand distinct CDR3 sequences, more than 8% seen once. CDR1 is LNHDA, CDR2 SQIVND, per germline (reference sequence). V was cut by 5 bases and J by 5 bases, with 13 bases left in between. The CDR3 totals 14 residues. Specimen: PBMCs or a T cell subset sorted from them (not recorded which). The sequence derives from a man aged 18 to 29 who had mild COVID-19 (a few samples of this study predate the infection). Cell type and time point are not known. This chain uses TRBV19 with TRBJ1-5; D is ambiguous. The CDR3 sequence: CASSFRGLHQPQHF. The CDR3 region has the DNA TGTGCCAGTAGTTTTAGAGGGTTGCATCAGCCCCAGCATTTT.